This T cell receptor beta chain was found in a study of blood T cell repertoires in COVID-19. Study-wide context: Acute and convalescent COVID-19 specimens originated in the United States, Italy and Spain. Nucleic acid was either cDNA or gDNA, and it came from T cells, B-cell-depleted T cells, or PBMCs.

CDR3 size: 14 residues. V lost 5 bases to trimming and J lost 3 bases, with 11 bases between them. CDR1 and CDR2 (germline): SEHNR, FQNEAQ (reference sequence). Clones were read by immunoSEQ multiplex PCR, and TCRdb kept only the in-frame ones, dropping some. The table includes about 59,000 clones, about 90% detected once. The receptor was derived from a man older than 75 in a cohort sampled during active COVID-19. The chain links TRBV7-9 to TRBJ2-1; D possibly corresponds to TRBD2 (6 bases). The specimen sequenced was peripheral blood. The CDR3 reads CASSLGGIYNEQFF. The CDR3 nucleotides are TGTGCCAGCAGCCTCGGAGGGATCTACAATGAGCAGTTCTTC. Drawing the rest from reference TRBV7-9 and TRBJ2-1, the complete variable domain is DTGVSQNPRHKITKRGQNVTFRCDPISEHNRLYWYRQTLGQGPEFLTYFQNEAQLEKSRLLSDRFSAERPKGSFSTLEIQRTEQGDSAMYLCASSLGGIYNEQFFGPGTRLTVL.